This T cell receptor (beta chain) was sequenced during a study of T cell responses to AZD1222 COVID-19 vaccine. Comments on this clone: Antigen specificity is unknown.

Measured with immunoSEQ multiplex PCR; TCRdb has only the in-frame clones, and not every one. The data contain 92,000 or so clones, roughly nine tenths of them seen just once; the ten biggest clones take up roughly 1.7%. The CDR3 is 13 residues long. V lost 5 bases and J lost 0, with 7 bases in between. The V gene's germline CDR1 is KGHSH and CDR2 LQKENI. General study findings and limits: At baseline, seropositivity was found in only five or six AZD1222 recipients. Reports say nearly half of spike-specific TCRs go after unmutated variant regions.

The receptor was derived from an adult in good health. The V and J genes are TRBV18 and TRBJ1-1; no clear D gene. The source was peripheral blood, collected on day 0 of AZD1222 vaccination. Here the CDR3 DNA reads TGTGCCAGCTCATCCGGGGTGAACACTGAAGCTTTCTTT. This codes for CASSSGVNTEAFF.